This TCR beta chain emerged from a study of CD8+ T cells in alopecia areata. It was cDNA, reverse transcribed from extracted RNA, that served as the sequencing template. Sequenced by immunoSEQ multiplex PCR; TCRdb stores in-frame clones only, minus some. The sample has roughly 120,000 clones, none seen only once. Worth noting for this clone: The gene symbols are mouse symbols. Read sequence stops 4 residues before the CDR3 end, and the germline J gene provides the missing end.

Per germline, CDR1 NNHNN and CDR2 SYGAGS (reference sequence). The ends lost 2 bases at V and 1 base at J; junction bases unmatched: 5. The length of the CDR3 is 16 residues. The TCR was taken from a C3H/HeJ mouse with alopecia areata. Mouse strain MHC haplotype: H2-k. The sequencing input was lesional skin. The chain links TRBV13-2 to TRBJ2-4; 9 bases are shared with TRBD2. CDR3 amino acids: CASGERLGVGQNTLYF. The sequenced part of the CDR3 DNA is TGTGCCAGCGGTGAAAGACTGGGGGTGGGTCAAAAC.